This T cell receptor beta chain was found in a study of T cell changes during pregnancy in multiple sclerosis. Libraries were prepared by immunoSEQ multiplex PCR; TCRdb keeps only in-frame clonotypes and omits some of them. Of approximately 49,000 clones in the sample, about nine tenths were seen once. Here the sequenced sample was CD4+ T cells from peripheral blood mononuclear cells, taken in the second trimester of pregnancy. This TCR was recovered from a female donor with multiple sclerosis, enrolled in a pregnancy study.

The CDR3 spells CASSLQGGSVSDTQYF. Here the CDR3 DNA reads TGTGCCAGCAGCTTACAAGGCGGGAGCGTGTCAGATACGCAGTATTTT. This chain uses TRBV7-2 with TRBJ2-3; 7 positions match TRBD2. CDR3 length: 16 amino acids. The J segment lost 4 bases and the V segment lost 2 bases, leaving 9 bases of the junction unmatched. Germline V gene data show CDR1 as SGHTA and CDR2 as FQGNSA.